This T cell receptor (beta chain) was observed in a study of molecular identifiers for immune sequencing clone quantification (dated by TCRdb to the late 2010s). Describing the broader study: For a replicate experiment, RNA from roughly 20,000 or 100,000 naive CD8 T cells was divided into five aliquots, and four of the five aliquots were sequenced. This methods study used CD8 T cells to benchmark TCR RNA copy counting and molecular-identifier clustering-based TCR repertoire sequencing (MIDCIRS).

Study-wide findings and limitations: Clones above 20 RNA copies held over 98% of molecules in CMV-specific effector cells but under 1% in naive cells. When barcode sub-clustering was not used, chimeric consensus sequences inflated TCR diversity, with chimeras reaching as high as 47%. Modeling indicated approximately 3.1 TCR RNA copies recovered per cell, compared with around 9.8 by digital PCR, which implies a capture efficiency of approximately 30%. Naive libraries contained spiked-in Jurkat TCR RNA (10 copies' worth), which is not part of the donor repertoire. The sizes of highly expanded clones could end up underestimated when identical TCR molecules share a barcode. A single cell's worth of spiked-in Jurkat TCR RNA was reported detectable even among one million naive CD8 T cells.

Libraries of naive CD8 T cells were generated from about 21,000 to 970,000 sorted cells, with 10%, 30% or 50% of the purified RNA used. Naive CD8 T cells, defined as CD8+CD4-CCR7+CD45RA+, were FACS-sorted into RLT Plus buffer on a BD FACSAria II. Roughly ten TCR copies' worth of Jurkat RNA were spiked into roughly 20,000-1,000,000 naive CD8 T cell samples to test detection sensitivity. Enrichment of CD8 T cells was done with RosetteSep CD8+ T Cell Enrichment Cocktail plus Ficoll-Paque, and ACK red cell lysis came afterward. This clonotype was observed a handful of times. What this receptor recognizes is not known. No much larger clonotype is one base removed from it; base qualities were not supplied. The library was made by PCR. The run used an Illumina HiSeq 4000. Preparation of bulk TCR libraries followed a previously described approach, with the TCR primers listed in Table S5. Total RNA was purified with the Qiagen AllPrep DNA/RNA kit. Before analysis, reads from multiple sequencing runs of the same library were pooled. The published analysis was carried out like this. Reads were retained only if the reads had an exact TCR constant sequence, and the retained reads were trimmed to 150 nt and grouped according to their 12-nt molecular barcodes. Reads within each barcode group were sub-clustered using a 15% Levenshtein threshold, and quality-weighted consensus sequences were constructed for each RNA molecule. Non-functional sequences were excluded, and lower-count sequences lying one edit away from another sequence were also excluded. Barcode sub-clusters with fewer than 20% of the maximum read count were removed, based on fitting two negative binomial distributions. TCRdb trimmed public reads at Q25 via fastp, called clones via MiXCR and kept in-frame beta chains. Each record represents a unique CDR3 protein, reported with the most common genes and DNA among its rows. TCRdb, not the authors, supplied the V and J calls. The sample table contains about half a million distinct CDR3 sequences; only one count was recorded for roughly 23% of them. In total, the top ten clones hold 0.7% to 0.95% of the sample.

From cysteine to phenylalanine, the CDR3 is 15 amino acids long. This entry keeps only the CDR3 DNA: 45 bases, framed from base 1. At the junction V is shortened by 7 bases and J by 8 bases; bases outside the gene matches: 8. CDR1 and CDR2, looked up from the germline V gene (reference sequence), are MNHEY and SMNVEV. The chain uses TRBV27 and TRBJ2-1, and 13 junctional nucleotides match TRBD2. The specimen was naive CD8+ T cells from blood, with Jurkat cell RNA spiked in. The cell subset or site label, as the study defines it: FACS-sorted CD8+CD4-CCR7+CD45RA+ naive T cells. The sequence was obtained from a human donor in good health. Some libraries in this study had Jurkat cell RNA spiked in. The DNA reads as follows: TGTGCCAGCACCCCTTTACTAGCGGGAGGGGATGAGCAGTTCTTC. Its translation is CASTPLLAGGDEQFF.